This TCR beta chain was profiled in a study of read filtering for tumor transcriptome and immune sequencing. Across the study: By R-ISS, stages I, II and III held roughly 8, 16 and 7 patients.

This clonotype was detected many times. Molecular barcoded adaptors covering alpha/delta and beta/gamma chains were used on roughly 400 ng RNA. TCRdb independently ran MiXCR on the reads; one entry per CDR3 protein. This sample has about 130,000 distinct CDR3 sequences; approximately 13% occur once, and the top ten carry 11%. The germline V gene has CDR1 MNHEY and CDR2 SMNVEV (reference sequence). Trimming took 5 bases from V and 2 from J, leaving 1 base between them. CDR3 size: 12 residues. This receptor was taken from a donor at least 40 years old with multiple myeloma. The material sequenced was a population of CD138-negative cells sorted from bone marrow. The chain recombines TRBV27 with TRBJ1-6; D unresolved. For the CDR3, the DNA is TGTGCCAGCAGTCCCTATAATTCACCCCTCCACTTT. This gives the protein CASSPYNSPLHF.